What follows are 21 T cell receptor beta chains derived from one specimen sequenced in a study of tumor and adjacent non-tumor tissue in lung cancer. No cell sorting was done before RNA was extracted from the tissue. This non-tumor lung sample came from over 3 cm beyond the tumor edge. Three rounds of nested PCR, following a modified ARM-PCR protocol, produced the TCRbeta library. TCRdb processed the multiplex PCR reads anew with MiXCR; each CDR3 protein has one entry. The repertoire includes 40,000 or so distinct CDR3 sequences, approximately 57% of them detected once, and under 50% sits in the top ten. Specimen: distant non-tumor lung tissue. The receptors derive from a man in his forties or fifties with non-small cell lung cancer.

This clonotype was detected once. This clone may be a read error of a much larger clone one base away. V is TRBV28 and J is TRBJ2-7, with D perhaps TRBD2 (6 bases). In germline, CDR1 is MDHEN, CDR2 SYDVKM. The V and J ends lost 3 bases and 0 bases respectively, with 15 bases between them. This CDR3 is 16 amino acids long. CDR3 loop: CASSFHIAELSYEQYF. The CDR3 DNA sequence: TGTGCCAGCAGTTTCCACATAGCGGAACTCTCCTACGAGCAGTACTTC.

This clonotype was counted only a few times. The CDR3 loop is CASSEALDGDLQETQYF. DNA for the CDR3: TGTGCCAGCAGTGAAGCGCTTGACGGGGACCTCCAAGAGACCCAGTACTTC. This chain connects TRBV2 to TRBJ2-5; D assignment may be TRBD1 or TRBD2 (5 bases each). V lost 0 bases, J lost 1 base, and 15 bases lay in between. Germline CDR1 is SNHLY and CDR2 is FYNNEI. The CDR3 runs 17 residues.

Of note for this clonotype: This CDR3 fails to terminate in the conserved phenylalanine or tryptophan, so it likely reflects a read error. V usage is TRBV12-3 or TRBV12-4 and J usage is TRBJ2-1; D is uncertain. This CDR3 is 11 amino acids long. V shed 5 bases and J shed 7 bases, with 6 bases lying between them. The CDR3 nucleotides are TGTGCCAGCAGTCCGAAGAATGAGCAGTTCCCC. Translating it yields CASSPKNEQFP.

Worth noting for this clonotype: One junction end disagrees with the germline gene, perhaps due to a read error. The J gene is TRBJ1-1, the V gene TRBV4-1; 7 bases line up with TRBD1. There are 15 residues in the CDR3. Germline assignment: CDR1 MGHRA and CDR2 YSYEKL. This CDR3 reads CANSQGDSMNTEAFF. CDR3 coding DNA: TGCGCCAACAGCCAAGGGGACAGCATGAATACTGAAGCTTTCTTT.

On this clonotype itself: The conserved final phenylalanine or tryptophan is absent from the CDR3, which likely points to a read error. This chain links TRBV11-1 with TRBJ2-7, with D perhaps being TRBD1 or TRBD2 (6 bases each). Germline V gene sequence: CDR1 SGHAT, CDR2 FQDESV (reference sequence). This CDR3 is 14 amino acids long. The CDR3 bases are TGTGCCAGCAGCTTGGAGGGACAATCCTATGAGCAGTACCTC. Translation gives CASSLEGQSYEQYL.

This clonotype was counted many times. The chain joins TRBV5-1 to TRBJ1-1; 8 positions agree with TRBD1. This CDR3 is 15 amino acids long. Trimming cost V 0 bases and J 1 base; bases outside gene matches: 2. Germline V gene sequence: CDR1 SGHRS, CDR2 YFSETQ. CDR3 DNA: TGCGCCAGCAGCTTGGCCGGGACAGGGAACACTGAAGCTTTCTTT. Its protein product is CASSLAGTGNTEAFF.

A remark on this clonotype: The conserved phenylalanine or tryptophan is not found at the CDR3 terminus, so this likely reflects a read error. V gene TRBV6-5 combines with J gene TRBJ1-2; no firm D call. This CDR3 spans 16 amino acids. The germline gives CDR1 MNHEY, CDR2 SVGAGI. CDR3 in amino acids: CTSSYSGAAPIYGYTL. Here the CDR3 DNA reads TGTACCAGCAGTTACTCGGGCGCCGCCCCCATCTATGGCTACACCTTA.

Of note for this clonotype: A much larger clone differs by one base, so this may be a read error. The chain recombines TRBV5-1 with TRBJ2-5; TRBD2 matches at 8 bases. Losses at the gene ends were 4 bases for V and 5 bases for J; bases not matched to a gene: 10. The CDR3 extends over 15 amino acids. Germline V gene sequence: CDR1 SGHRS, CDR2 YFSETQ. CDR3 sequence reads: CASSVFQRERETQYF. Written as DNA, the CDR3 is TGCGCCAGCAGCGTGTTTCAGCGGGAGAGGGAGACCCAGTACTTC.

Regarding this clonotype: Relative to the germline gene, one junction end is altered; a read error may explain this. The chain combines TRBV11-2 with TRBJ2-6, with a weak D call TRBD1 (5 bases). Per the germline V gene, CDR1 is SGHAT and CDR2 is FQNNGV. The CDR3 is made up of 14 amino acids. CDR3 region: CASSRGSGANALTF. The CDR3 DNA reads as TGTGCCAGCAGCAGGGGTTCTGGGGCCAACGCCCTGACTTTC.

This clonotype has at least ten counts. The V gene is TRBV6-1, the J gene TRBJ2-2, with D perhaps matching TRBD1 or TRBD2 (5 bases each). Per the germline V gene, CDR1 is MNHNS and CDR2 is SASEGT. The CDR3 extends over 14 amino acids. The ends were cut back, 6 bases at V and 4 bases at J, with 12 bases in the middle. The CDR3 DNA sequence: TGTGCCAGCAGCGCCGGGACGGTCACCGGGGAGCTGTTTTTT. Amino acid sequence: CASSAGTVTGELFF.

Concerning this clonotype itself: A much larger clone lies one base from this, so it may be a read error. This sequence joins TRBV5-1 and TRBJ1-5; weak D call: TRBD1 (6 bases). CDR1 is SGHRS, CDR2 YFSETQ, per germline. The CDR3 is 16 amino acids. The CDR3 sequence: CAISPEGGASNQPQHF. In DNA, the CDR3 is TGCGCCATCAGCCCTGAGGGGGGGGCTAGCAATCAGCCCCAGCATTTT.

The CDR3 sequence is CASSRPERLNYGYTF. CDR3 DNA: TGTGCCAGCAGCAGACCCGAAAGACTTAACTATGGCTACACCTTC. This chain joins TRBV7-9 and TRBJ1-2, with no clear D. The V end lost 5 bases, the J end lost 1 base, and 14 bases lay between the germline ends. CDR1 and CDR2 from the germline V gene are SEHNR and FQNEAQ (reference sequence). CDR3 length equals 15 residues.

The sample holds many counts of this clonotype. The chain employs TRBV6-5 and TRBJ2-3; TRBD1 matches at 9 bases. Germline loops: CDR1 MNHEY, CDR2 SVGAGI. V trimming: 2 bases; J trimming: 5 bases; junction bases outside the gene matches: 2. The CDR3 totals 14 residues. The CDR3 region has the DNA TGTGCCAGCAGTTACAACAGGGGGCAAGATACGCAGTATTTT. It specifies CASSYNRGQDTQYF.

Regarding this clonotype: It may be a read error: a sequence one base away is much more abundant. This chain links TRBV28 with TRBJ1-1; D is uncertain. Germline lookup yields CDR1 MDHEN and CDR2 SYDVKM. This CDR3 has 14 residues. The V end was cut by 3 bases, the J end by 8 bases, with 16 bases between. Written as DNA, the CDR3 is TGTGCCAGCAGTTTGGCTCAGCCGGCCCTAGAAGCTTTCTTT. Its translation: CASSLAQPALEAFF.

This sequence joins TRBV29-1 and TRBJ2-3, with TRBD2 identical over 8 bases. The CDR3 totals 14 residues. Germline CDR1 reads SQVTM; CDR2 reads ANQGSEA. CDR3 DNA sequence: TGCTTCGTAGAGGCTAGCGGGCGCGCAGATACGCAGTATTTT. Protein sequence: CFVEASGRADTQYF.

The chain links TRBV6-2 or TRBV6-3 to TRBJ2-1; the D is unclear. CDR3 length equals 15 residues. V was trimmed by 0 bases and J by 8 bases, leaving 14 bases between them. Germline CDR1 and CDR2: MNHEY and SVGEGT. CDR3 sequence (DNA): TGTGCCAGCAGTTACTCACTTGTTACCCACGATGAGCAGTTCTTC. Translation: CASSYSLVTHDEQFF.

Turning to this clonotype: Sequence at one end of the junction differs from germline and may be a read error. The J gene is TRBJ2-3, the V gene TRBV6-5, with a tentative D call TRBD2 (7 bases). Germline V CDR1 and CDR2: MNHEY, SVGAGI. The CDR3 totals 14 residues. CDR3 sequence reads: CASSYYGGHDTQYF. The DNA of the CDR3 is TGTGCTAGCAGTTACTACGGGGGGCATGATACGCAGTATTTT.

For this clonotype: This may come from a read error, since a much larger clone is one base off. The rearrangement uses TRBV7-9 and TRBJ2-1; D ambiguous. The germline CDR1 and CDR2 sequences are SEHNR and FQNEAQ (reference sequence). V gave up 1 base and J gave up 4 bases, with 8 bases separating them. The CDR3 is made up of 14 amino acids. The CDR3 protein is CASSLDSKYNEQFF. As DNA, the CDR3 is TGTGCCAGCAGCTTAGATTCTAAGTACAATGAGCAGTTCTTC.

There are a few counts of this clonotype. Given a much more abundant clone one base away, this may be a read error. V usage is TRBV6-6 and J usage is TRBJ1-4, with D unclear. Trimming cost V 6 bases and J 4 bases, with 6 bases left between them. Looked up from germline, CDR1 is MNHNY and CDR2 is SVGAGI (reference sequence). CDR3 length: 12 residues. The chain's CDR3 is CASSLGNEKLFF. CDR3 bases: TGTGCCAGCAGCCTGGGTAATGAAAAACTGTTTTTT.

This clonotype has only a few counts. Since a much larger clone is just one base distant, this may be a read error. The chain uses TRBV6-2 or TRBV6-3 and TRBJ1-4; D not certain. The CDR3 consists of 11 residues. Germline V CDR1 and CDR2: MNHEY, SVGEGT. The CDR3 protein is CASSSVEKLSF. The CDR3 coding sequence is TGTGCCAGCTCCTCGGTCGAAAAACTGTCTTTT.

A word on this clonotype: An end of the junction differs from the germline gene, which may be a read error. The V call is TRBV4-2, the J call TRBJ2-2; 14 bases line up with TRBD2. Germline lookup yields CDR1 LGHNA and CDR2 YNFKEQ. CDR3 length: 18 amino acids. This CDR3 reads CASNQEGLAGANTGELSF. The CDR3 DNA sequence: TGTGCCAGTAACCAAGAGGGACTAGCGGGGGCGAACACCGGGGAGCTGTCTTTT.